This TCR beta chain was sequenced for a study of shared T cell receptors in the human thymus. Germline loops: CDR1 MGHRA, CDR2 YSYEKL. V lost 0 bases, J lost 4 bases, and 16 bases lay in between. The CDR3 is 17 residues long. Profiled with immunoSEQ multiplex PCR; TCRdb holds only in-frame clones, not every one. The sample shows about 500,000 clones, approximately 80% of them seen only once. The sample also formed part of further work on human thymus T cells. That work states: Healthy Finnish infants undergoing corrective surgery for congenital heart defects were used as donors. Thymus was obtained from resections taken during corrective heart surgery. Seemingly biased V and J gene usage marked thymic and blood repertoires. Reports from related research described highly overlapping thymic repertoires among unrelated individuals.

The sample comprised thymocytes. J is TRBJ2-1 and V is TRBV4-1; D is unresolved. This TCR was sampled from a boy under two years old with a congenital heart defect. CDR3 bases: TGCGCCAGCAGCCAAGATAGACAATTAAGAATGTACAATGAGCAGTTCTTC. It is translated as CASSQDRQLRMYNEQFF.